Listed below are T cell receptor beta chains from one sample, sequenced in a study of cytomegalovirus exposure and HLA in healthy donors. Data came from immunoSEQ multiplex PCR; TCRdb stores just in-frame clones and leaves some out. There are around 240,000 clones in the sample; more than 75% occur only once, and 5% to 6.5% lies in the top ten. The sequencing input was PBMCs. Source of these receptors: a woman aged 40 to 50 in good health and CMV-seropositive. CDR3s include the opening cysteine and the closing phenylalanine or tryptophan. D genes are given only for firm matches. Only some rows state a clone size, as once, few, many or a class for expanded clones.

DNA,CDR3,D,J,V,size
TGTGCCAGCAAAGGGACAGGAACCTATGGCTACACCTTC,CASKGTGTYGYTF,TRBD1,TRBJ1-2,TRBV7-9,.
TGTGCCTCCTCCAACAGGGGCGAACAGCCCCAGCATTTT,CASSNRGEQPQHF,TRBD1,TRBJ1-5,TRBV30,.
TGCGCCAGCAGCCAAGGAGCGGGCTCCTACAATGAGCAGTTCTTC,CASSQGAGSYNEQFF,.,TRBJ2-1,TRBV4-3,.
TGTGCCAGCAGCTTACTAGGGGGACTAGCGGGAGCAGGAGATACGCAGTATTTT,CASSLLGGLAGAGDTQYF,TRBD2,TRBJ2-3,TRBV7-2,.
TGTGCCAGCAGTGGAGGCAGGGTAGATACGCAGTATTTT,CASSGGRVDTQYF,.,TRBJ2-3,TRBV2,.
TGTGCCAGCAGCTTGGGACGGATGGGCATAGATACGCAGTATTTT,CASSLGRMGIDTQYF,.,TRBJ2-3,TRBV5-4,.
TGTGCCAGCAGTTACTCGGCGAGCGTCAATCAGCCCCAGCATTTT,CASSYSASVNQPQHF,.,TRBJ1-5,TRBV6-6,.
TGTGCCAGCAGTTTTAGACGGACAGAAGCTTTCTTT,CASSFRRTEAFF,.,TRBJ1-1,TRBV2,.
TGTGCCTGGAGTTTGAGGTGGGGCTGGGGAATTGATACGCAGTATTTT,CAWSLRWGWGIDTQYF,.,TRBJ2-3,TRBV30,.
TGCAGCGTAAGACTAGCGGGAGACGAGCAGTACTTC,CSVRLAGDEQYF,TRBD2,TRBJ2-7,TRBV29-1,.
TGTGCCAGCAGCGTAGTACCGTCGGGACAAGAGACCCAGTACTTC,CASSVVPSGQETQYF,.,TRBJ2-5,TRBV9,.
TGTGCCTGGAAAAGCGGGAATCCCTACGAGCAGTACTTC,CAWKSGNPYEQYF,TRBD2,TRBJ2-7,TRBV30,.
TGTGCCAGCAGCTTAAACGGGGGGCCCTTAGGTCTCTACGAGCAGTACTTC,CASSLNGGPLGLYEQYF,.,TRBJ2-7,TRBV7-2,.
TGTGCCAGCAGGCTCATAGGGGCATATAATTCACCCCTCCACTTT,CASRLIGAYNSPLHF,.,TRBJ1-6,TRBV7-2,.
TGTGCCAGCATCTCTAGCGGCTACGAGCAGTACTTC,CASISSGYEQYF,TRBD2,TRBJ2-7,TRBV6-5,.
TGTGCCAGCAGTGATGGAGAGAACACTGAAGCTTTCTTT,CASSDGENTEAFF,.,TRBJ1-1,TRBV2,.
TGTGCCTGGACCCCCCTAGCGGCCCTAAGGGATGAGCAGTTCTTC,CAWTPLAALRDEQFF,TRBD2,TRBJ2-1,TRBV30,.
TGCGCCAGCAGCCAAGCCGGGACAGCTTTTAGCAATCAGCCCCAGCATTTT,CASSQAGTAFSNQPQHF,TRBD1,TRBJ1-5,TRBV4-1,once
TGCGCCAGCAGCCAAGTGACAGGGGGCTCAGGGTCGACTGGGGCCAACGTCCTGACTTTC,CASSQVTGGSGSTGANVLTF,TRBD1,TRBJ2-6,TRBV4-3,.
TGTGCCAGCGCAGGGGACGGGGCCATGAACACTGAAGCTTTCTTT,CASAGDGAMNTEAFF,.,TRBJ1-1,TRBV6-5,.
TGCGCCAGCAGCTTCCCTTCCGGGACAGGGAACACCGGGGAGCTGTTTTTT,CASSFPSGTGNTGELFF,TRBD1,TRBJ2-2,TRBV5-1,.
TGCGCCAGCAGCCGGGCCTGGAGCGGGGGGGAGACCCAGTACTTC,CASSRAWSGGETQYF,TRBD2,TRBJ2-5,TRBV4-3,few
TGTGCCAGCAGCTTGAGCGGGGGGTACTCCTACGAGCAGTACTTC,CASSLSGGYSYEQYF,TRBD2,TRBJ2-7,TRBV5-6,once
TGCAGCGTCGTAACAGGGAGCGAGCAGTACTTC,CSVVTGSEQYF,.,TRBJ2-7,TRBV29-1,.
TGTGCCAGCAGTGCCGACAGGGCCAATGGCTACACCTTC,CASSADRANGYTF,TRBD1,TRBJ1-2,TRBV25-1,.
TGTGCCAGCAGCTTGCTGCAACAGGGGGGCTACGAGCAGTACTTC,CASSLLQQGGYEQYF,TRBD1,TRBJ2-7,TRBV5-5,few
TGTGCCTGGAGGTTGGGCTGGATGGCAACATCGAACACTGAAGCTTTCTTT,CAWRLGWMATSNTEAFF,.,TRBJ1-1,TRBV30,.
TGTGCCACCAGCTTCCGGGACAGGGGTTACTATGGCTACACCTTC,CATSFRDRGYYGYTF,TRBD1,TRBJ1-2,TRBV15,few
TGTGCCAGCAGCGATCCAGGGGGGCCCTTCTCCTACGAGCAGTACTTC,CASSDPGGPFSYEQYF,.,TRBJ2-7,TRBV7-2,once
TGCGCCAGCTTTCAGGGGGAAGGCAATCAGCCCCAGCATTTT,CASFQGEGNQPQHF,TRBD1,TRBJ1-5,TRBV10-2,.
TGCGCCAGCAGCCCAGAGCGGGACTCTAGCACAGATACGCAGTATTTT,CASSPERDSSTDTQYF,TRBD2,TRBJ2-3,TRBV5-1,.
TGCAGTGCTAGGGGGGCTTATGGCTACACCTTC,CSARGAYGYTF,.,TRBJ1-2,TRBV20-1,.
TGTGCCAGTAGTCCCGCACCGGGACAGGGGGAGAAAGCTTTCTTT,CASSPAPGQGEKAFF,TRBD1,TRBJ1-1,TRBV19,.
TGCGCCAGCAGCCAAAGACAGGGGGACGGGGAGCTGTTTTTT,CASSQRQGDGELFF,TRBD1,TRBJ2-2,TRBV4-1,.
TGTGCCTGGAGCGTGGGGGGGGTTGGAAACTATGGCTACACCTTC,CAWSVGGVGNYGYTF,.,TRBJ1-2,TRBV30,.
TGCGCCAGCAGCGGGACTAGCGGGAGTGGGAATACGCAGTATTTT,CASSGTSGSGNTQYF,TRBD2,TRBJ2-3,TRBV10-1,.
TGTGCCAGCAGGGAAGATAGCTCCTATAATTCACCCCTCCACTTT,CASREDSSYNSPLHF,.,TRBJ1-6,TRBV6-1,.
TGTGCCATCAGTGAGTCGAATTCCGGACTAGCGTCCTACAATGAGCAGTTCTTC,CAISESNSGLASYNEQFF,TRBD2,TRBJ2-1,TRBV10-3,few
TGTGCCAGCAGCCTGAGGCAGGGGGCCGGCGAGCAGTACTTC,CASSLRQGAGEQYF,TRBD1,TRBJ2-7,TRBV7-7,.
TGCGCCAGCTGCCGGGGGGGGATTGGTTCACCCCTCCACTTT,CASCRGGIGSPLHF,.,TRBJ1-6,TRBV5-1,.
TGTGCCAGCAGGACGACCGGGACAGGGGCGCAGACTACCTTC,CASRTTGTGAQTTF,TRBD1,TRBJ1-2,TRBV2,.
TGTGCCAGCAGTTACTTCAAAACAGGGGAGCAGTTCTTC,CASSYFKTGEQFF,.,TRBJ2-1,TRBV6-5,.
TGTGCCAGCAGTTTTCTCGACAGGAGCTCCTACAATGAGCAGTTCTTC,CASSFLDRSSYNEQFF,.,TRBJ2-1,TRBV28,.
TGCGCCAGCAGTGTGGACAGGGGAAACACTGAAGCTTTCTTT,CASSVDRGNTEAFF,TRBD1,TRBJ1-1,TRBV10-2,.
TGTGCCAGCAGCCGAGACAGGGTTGGTGGCTACACCTTC,CASSRDRVGGYTF,TRBD1,TRBJ1-2,TRBV7-2,.
TGCGCCAGCAGCCAAGGCGAGTTTGCCAATCAGCCCCAGCATTTT,CASSQGEFANQPQHF,.,TRBJ1-5,TRBV4-1,.
TGTGCCAGCAGCTTACCCGGGGGTCCGAACAATGAGCAGTTCTTC,CASSLPGGPNNEQFF,.,TRBJ2-1,TRBV7-8,.
TGTGCCAGCAGGGCCAGGGGGAGCTTGGACACTGAAGCTTTCTTT,CASRARGSLDTEAFF,TRBD1,TRBJ1-1,TRBV11-2,.
TGTGCCAGCAGCATGAGGGGACAGGGAGTCAATGAGCAGTTCTTC,CASSMRGQGVNEQFF,TRBD1,TRBJ2-1,TRBV7-2,.
TGTGCCATCAGTGGAGGAGTCGAAACAGATACGCAGTATTTT,CAISGGVETDTQYF,.,TRBJ2-3,TRBV10-3,.
TGTGCCTGGAGTGTAGGACTGAGGGGACTAGCGTACAATGAGCAGTTCTTC,CAWSVGLRGLAYNEQFF,TRBD2,TRBJ2-1,TRBV30,.